What follows is one T cell receptor (beta chain) and its context. The entry originates in a study of T cell changes during pregnancy in multiple sclerosis. The assay was immunoSEQ multiplex PCR, and TCRdb's table has in-frame clones only and misses some. The profile shows about 57,000 clones, less than 95% of them singletons. Trimming removed 4 bases at V and 3 bases at J, with 7 bases between. This CDR3 comprises 12 residues. The clonotype originates from a female donor in good health, enrolled as a control in a pregnancy study. The rearrangement joins TRBV5-3 to TRBJ2-5; D gene ambiguous. TRBV5-3 is assigned to the ORF class and has an uncertain function. Here the sequenced sample was peripheral blood, taken after pregnancy. The CDR3 DNA is TGTGCCAGAAGCGGCCTTAAAGAGACCCAGTACTTC. It is translated as CARSGLKETQYF.